Below, 16 T cell receptor beta chains from the same sample are listed, as sequenced in a study of CD8+ T cells in alopecia areata. Reverse transcribed after extraction, RNA yielded cDNA as the sequencing template. Data came from immunoSEQ multiplex PCR; TCRdb stores just in-frame clones and leaves some out. The sample shows around 29,000 clones, 65% to 80% of them seen only once. Sequenced sample: NKG2D-low CD8+ T cells sorted from blood. The origin of the receptors is a human donor with alopecia areata.

The chain joins TRBV4-2 to TRBJ2-3, with TRBD2 matching over 8 bases. The CDR3 loop spans 16 amino acids. The trim removed 3 bases at V and 4 bases at J, leaving 9 bases unmatched. The germline CDR1 and CDR2 sequences are LGHNA and YNFKEQ. The CDR3: CASSQESGRGADTQYF. In DNA, the CDR3 is TGTGCCAGCAGCCAGGAAAGCGGGAGAGGGGCAGATACGCAGTATTTT.

V gene TRBV13 combines with J gene TRBJ2-1; 10 bases line up with TRBD1. The CDR3 has 15 residues. The V and J ends lost 2 bases and 6 bases, in that order; junction bases with no gene match: 4. Germline V gene sequence: CDR1 PRHDT, CDR2 FYEKMQ (reference sequence). The CDR3 bases are TGTGCCAGCAGCTTACCCTGGACAGGGGGCAATGAGCAGTTCTTC. As protein: CASSLPWTGGNEQFF.

The V and J genes are TRBV6-5 and TRBJ1-2; 8 positions match TRBD1. J lost 8 bases, V lost 6 bases, and 8 bases had no gene match. Germline V gene lookup returns CDR1 MNHEY and CDR2 SVGAGI. CDR3 length: 13 amino acids. The CDR3 bases are TGTGCCAGCAGGGACAGGGTTTTATTCGGCTACACCTTC. Translation: CASRDRVLFGYTF.

J is TRBJ2-3 and V is TRBV29-1, with 12 bases that match TRBD2. The CDR3 extends over 21 amino acids. Trimming removed 3 bases from V and 0 bases from J; junction bases left unmatched: 19. Germline CDR1 SQVTM, CDR2 ANQGSEA. The DNA of the CDR3 is TGCAGCGTTGATGGCATTGTGGACAGGGCTAGCGGGGGGGATAGCACAGATACGCAGTATTTT. This encodes CSVDGIVDRASGGDSTDTQYF.

This clone was seen only once. The rearrangement uses TRBV7-9 and TRBJ2-5; the match to TRBD1 covers 8 bases. In germline, CDR1 is SEHNR, CDR2 FQNEAQ (reference sequence). After removal of 5 bases from V and 5 bases from J, the junction contained 16 bases not matched to a gene. This CDR3 has 17 amino acids. The CDR3 spells CASSVLDLQGARETQYF. CDR3 DNA sequence: TGTGCCAGCAGCGTACTAGACCTTCAGGGGGCGAGGGAGACCCAGTACTTC.

This chain uses TRBV29-1 with TRBJ2-7; no reliable D call. This CDR3 comprises 11 residues. V was clipped by 4 bases and J by 7 bases, with 11 bases between them. The V gene's germline CDR1 is SQVTM and CDR2 ANQGSEA. The CDR3 coding sequence is TGCAGCGTTGCTCTTTTGGGTGAGCAGTACTTC. This encodes CSVALLGEQYF.

The J gene is TRBJ1-1, the V gene TRBV6-1; D not resolved. Germline CDR1 MNHNS, CDR2 SASEGT. V dropped 0 bases and J dropped 10 bases, with 15 bases sitting between them. The CDR3 loop spans 14 amino acids. In DNA, the CDR3 is TGTGCCAGCAGTGAAGCGTCGGGGAACCGGTTAGCTTTCTTT. This gives the protein CASSEASGNRLAFF.

This clone came up a few times. The chain combines TRBV5-4 with TRBJ2-7; D remains unclear. From germline, CDR1 is SGHNT and CDR2 YYREEE (reference sequence). With 2 bases removed from V and 6 bases from J, the gap between germline ends came to 15 bases. CDR3 length equals 14 residues. This CDR3 is CASSFSPNTIEQYF. Written as DNA, the CDR3 is TGTGCCAGCAGCTTCTCGCCCAACACTATCGAGCAGTACTTC.

The table lists this clone with a count of one. The chain is built from TRBV27 and TRBJ2-2, with 7 bases identical to TRBD1. The CDR3 is 17 residues long. V lost 3 bases, J lost 2 bases, and 9 bases stayed unmatched. Germline V gives CDR1 MNHEY, CDR2 SMNVEV (reference sequence). The DNA of the CDR3 is TGTGCCAGCAGTTTGAGTCAGGGGGACCCCAACACCGGGGAGCTGTTTTTT. Encoded protein: CASSLSQGDPNTGELFF.

The chain couples TRBV4-3 to TRBJ2-3, with 7 bases lining up with TRBD2. This CDR3 has 17 amino acids. Trimming took 0 bases from V and 2 from J; bases not matched to a gene: 8. The germline V gene encodes CDR1 LGHNA and CDR2 YSLEER. The CDR3: CASSQDQPGGNTDTQYF. The CDR3 region has the DNA TGCGCCAGCAGCCAAGATCAACCGGGGGGAAACACAGATACGCAGTATTTT.

In nucleotides, the CDR3 is TGTGCCAGCAGCCCAAAGACCCTCTGGGATACGCAGTATTTT. Translated, it gives CASSPKTLWDTQYF. The V gene is TRBV7-8, the J gene TRBJ2-3; D is undetermined. Germline-derived CDR1 and CDR2 are SGHVS and FQNEAQ. The CDR3 contains 14 residues. V was clipped by 5 bases and J by 6 bases, with 15 bases between them.

The chain joins TRBV29-1 to TRBJ2-1, with D perhaps matching TRBD1 (5 bases). CDR1 and CDR2 from the germline V gene are SQVTM and ANQGSEA. Trimming shortened V by 4 bases and J by 7 bases, and 8 bases separated the two germline ends. CDR3 length equals 11 residues. In nucleotides, the CDR3 is TGCAGCGTTGTAAGACAGAATGAGCAGTTCTTC. Its protein product is CSVVRQNEQFF.

The rearrangement links TRBV7-3 to TRBJ1-1, with 7 bases aligning to TRBD1. The CDR3 loop spans 19 amino acids. Trimming at V came to 1 base and at J to 6 bases, leaving 20 bases not matched to a gene. CDR1 and CDR2 from the germline V gene are SGHTA and FQGTGA. This CDR3 reads CASSLNPGGNVGFGAEAFF. The DNA for the CDR3 is TGTGCCAGCAGCTTAAACCCAGGGGGGAACGTGGGGTTTGGTGCTGAAGCTTTCTTT.

This rearrangement joins TRBV4-1 to TRBJ1-1; 9 bases match TRBD1. The V gene's germline CDR1 is MGHRA and CDR2 YSYEKL. The CDR3 consists of 15 residues. V shed 0 bases and J 1 base; nucleotides not matched to a gene: 0. The CDR3 DNA sequence: TGCGCCAGCAGCCAAGAGACAGGGGGGAACACTGAAGCTTTCTTT. This sequence encodes CASSQETGGNTEAFF.

This clone showed up just a few times. The chain combines TRBV7-9 with TRBJ2-7, with TRBD1 as a possible D gene (6 bases). V dropped 6 bases and J dropped 6 bases, with 21 bases sitting between them. Looked up from germline, CDR1 is SEHNR and CDR2 is FQNEAQ (reference sequence). The CDR3 runs to 15 residues. This CDR3 reads CASSPPGTGKGEQYF. As DNA, the CDR3 is TGTGCCAGCAGTCCCCCCGGAACAGGGAAAGGCGAGCAGTACTTC.

A few counts support this clone. This chain connects TRBV19 to TRBJ2-2; D tentatively fits TRBD1 or TRBD2 (5 bases each). Trimming shortened V by 3 bases and J by 3 bases, and 11 bases separated the two germline ends. Germline V lookup: CDR1 LNHDA, CDR2 SQIVND (reference sequence). The CDR3 length is 15 residues. This CDR3 reads CASSIVGVHTGELFF. Written as DNA, the CDR3 is TGTGCCAGTAGTATTGTGGGGGTCCACACCGGGGAGCTGTTTTTT.